The 20 T cell receptor beta chains in this list originate from one sample, sequenced in a study of radiotherapy plus CTLA-4 blockade in lung cancer. TCRdb keeps only in-frame clones here, not all; method: immunoSEQ multiplex PCR. The sample includes under 55,000 clones, roughly 80% of them seen just once. The sample here was peripheral blood, taken from a patient treated with radiotherapy plus ipilimumab. The receptors shown here come from a human donor with non-small cell lung cancer who had a partial response to radiotherapy plus ipilimumab.

The chain is built from TRBV29-1 and TRBJ2-1; 12 nucleotides line up with TRBD2. In germline, CDR1 is SQVTM, CDR2 ANQGSEA. V was clipped by 5 bases and J by 4 bases; unmatched bases: 3. The CDR3 is made up of 14 amino acids. As DNA, the CDR3 is TGCAGCGTTCTACTAGCGGGGGGTTACAATGAGCAGTTCTTC. Encoded protein: CSVLLAGGYNEQFF.

The CDR3 protein is CASSSRGTSGSSYEQYF. The CDR3 nucleotides read TGTGCCAGCAGCTCCAGAGGGACTAGCGGGAGCTCCTACGAGCAGTACTTC. J is TRBJ2-7 and V is TRBV7-8; 14 bases fit TRBD2. Germline CDR1 and CDR2: SGHVS and FQNEAQ. Unmatched junction bases numbered 5, after V lost 4 bases and J lost 0 bases. The CDR3 totals 17 residues. The full variable domain, with the rest looked up from reference TRBV7-8 and TRBJ2-7, is GAGVSQSPRYKVAKRGQDVALRCDPISGHVSLFWYQQALGQGPEFLTYFQNEAQLDKSGLPSDRFFAERPEGSVSTLKIQRTQQEDSAVYLCASSSRGTSGSSYEQYFGPGTRLTVT.

This clone was seen a handful of times. The gene calls are TRBV4-2 and TRBJ1-4; TRBD1 matches at 8 bases. Germline V gene lookup returns CDR1 LGHNA and CDR2 YNFKEQ. The CDR3 loop spans 15 amino acids. The trim removed 2 bases at V and 8 bases at J, leaving 7 bases unmatched. For the CDR3, the DNA is TGTGCCAGCAGCCAAAACAGGGGGAGGAACGAAAAACTGTTTTTT. Translated, it gives CASSQNRGRNEKLFF.

This chain uses TRBV6-5 with TRBJ1-1, with D unclear. This CDR3 is built from 12 residues. Germline-derived CDR1 and CDR2 are MNHEY and SVGAGI. V shed 6 bases and J shed 0 bases, with 5 bases lying between them. The CDR3 sequence is CASSRMNTEAFF. DNA of the CDR3: TGTGCCAGCAGCAGGATGAACACTGAAGCTTTCTTT.

This clone has only a few counts. The chain carries TRBV25-1 and TRBJ1-2; D possibly corresponds to TRBD1 (6 bases). Trimming shortened V by 6 bases and J by 7 bases, and 18 bases separated the two germline ends. From germline, CDR1 is MGHDK and CDR2 SYGVNS. The CDR3 runs 14 residues. Here the CDR3 reads CASRGGTSFSGYTF. For the CDR3, the DNA is TGTGCCAGCAGGGGAGGGACATCATTCTCTGGCTACACCTTC.

Only a few counts were recorded for this clone. V gene TRBV10-3 combines with J gene TRBJ1-2; 9 bases are shared with TRBD1. This CDR3 spans 15 amino acids. Germline V gives CDR1 ENHRY, CDR2 SYGVKD. J gave up 8 bases and V 5 bases, and 12 bases lay outside the gene matches. CDR3 DNA sequence: TGTGCCATCAGTTCTATTAGACAGGGGGGCTTCGGCTACACCTTC. Translation: CAISSIRQGGFGYTF.

The rearrangement links TRBV11-2 to TRBJ1-6; TRBD1 agrees at 8 bases. CDR1 SGHAT and CDR2 FQNNGV come from the germline V gene. The CDR3 contains 13 residues. After removal of 0 bases from V and 14 bases from J, the junction contained 3 bases not matched to a gene. Here the CDR3 reads CASSLDRGPSLHF. In DNA form, the CDR3 reads TGTGCCAGCAGCTTAGACAGGGGGCCATCCCTCCACTTT. The full variable domain, rest sourced from reference TRBV11-2 and TRBJ1-6, is EAGVAQSPRYKIIEKRQSVAFWCNPISGHATLYWYQQILGQGPKLLIQFQNNGVVDDSQLPKDRFSAERLKGVDSTLKIQPAKLEDSAVYLCASSLDRGPSLHFGNGTRLTVT.

The chain employs TRBV19 and TRBJ1-2, with 8 nucleotides matching TRBD1. Losses at the gene ends were 4 bases for V and 8 bases for J; bases not matched to a gene: 18. CDR3 length: 17 residues. Germline CDR1 is LNHDA and CDR2 is SQIVND (reference sequence). CDR3 protein: CASSTLQTGGQAGGYTF. The CDR3 DNA reads as TGTGCCAGTAGTACTCTCCAGACGGGGGGACAGGCGGGGGGCTACACCTTC. Complete variable domain (other parts from reference TRBV19 and TRBJ1-2): DGGITQSPKYLFRKEGQNVTLSCEQNLNHDAMYWYRQDPGQGLRLIYYSQIVNDFQKGDIAEGYSVSREKKESFPLTVTSAQKNPTAFYLCASSTLQTGGQAGGYTFGSGTRLTVV.

The chain has TRBV6-4 and TRBJ1-2; TRBD1 might be the D (5 bases). Germline V gene sequence: CDR1 MRHNA, CDR2 SNTAGT. With 11 bases removed from V and 4 bases from J, the gap between germline ends came to 17 bases. This CDR3 has 13 residues. CDR3 region: CAALRALGYGYTF. CDR3 DNA: TGTGCCGCCCTCAGGGCCCTTGGCTATGGCTACACCTTC.

This chain connects TRBV11-2 to TRBJ2-2, with a possible D match to TRBD1 (6 bases). This CDR3 has 15 amino acids. V lost 7 bases to trimming and J lost 3 bases, with 15 bases between them. CDR1 and CDR2 from the germline V gene are SGHAT and FQNNGV. The CDR3 region is CASKNRVLDTGELFF. The CDR3 coding sequence is TGTGCCAGCAAGAACAGGGTTCTTGACACCGGGGAGCTGTTTTTT.

A few counts support this clone. J is TRBJ1-6 and V is TRBV9, with 8 bases matching TRBD1. Germline V gene sequence: CDR1 SGDLS, CDR2 YYNGEE. V was clipped by 4 bases and J by 0 bases; unmatched bases: 9. CDR3 length: 18 residues. The CDR3 DNA follows: TGTGCCAGCAGCCCCGGACAGGGCCTAAGCTCCTATAATTCACCCCTCCACTTT. Amino acids: CASSPGQGLSSYNSPLHF.

This clone qualifies as medium-sized. This chain links TRBV19 with TRBJ2-7; 9 nucleotides agree with TRBD2. From germline, CDR1 is LNHDA and CDR2 SQIVND (reference sequence). The V and J ends lost 6 bases and 7 bases, in that order; junction bases with no gene match: 7. This CDR3 is built from 13 residues. Here the CDR3 DNA reads TGTGCCAGTAGGGATAGCGGGGGCGGTGAGCAGTACTTC. Residues: CASRDSGGGEQYF.

This clone was detected only a few times. The V gene is TRBV5-1, the J gene TRBJ2-5; no reliable D call. The germline V and J ends were trimmed by 0 bases and 5 bases, with 11 bases remaining between them. CDR1 and CDR2 from the germline V gene are SGHRS and YFSETQ. The CDR3 loop spans 14 amino acids. The CDR3 nucleotides are TGCGCCAGCAGCTTGGCTCGTGCCCGGGAGACCCAGTACTTC. Protein: CASSLARARETQYF.

This clone was recorded once. The chain carries TRBV28 and TRBJ1-1; 10 nucleotides line up with TRBD1. CDR1 MDHEN and CDR2 SYDVKM come from the germline V gene. The CDR3 totals 18 residues. V was clipped by 1 base and J by 0 bases; unmatched bases: 8. The CDR3 DNA follows: TGTGCCAGCAGTTTATCCCTGGGACAGGGGATCGTGAACACTGAAGCTTTCTTT. Residues: CASSLSLGQGIVNTEAFF.

V usage is TRBV19 and J usage is TRBJ1-5, with 11 bases identical to TRBD1. V dropped 1 base and J dropped 4; count of bases not matched to a gene: 6. This CDR3 has 17 residues. CDR1 LNHDA and CDR2 SQIVND come from the germline V gene (reference sequence). The CDR3 DNA follows: TGTGCCAGTAGTATAGCCCCCGGGACAGGGGGAAATCAGCCCCAGCATTTT. Protein: CASSIAPGTGGNQPQHF.

This rearrangement joins TRBV5-6 to TRBJ2-6; D might be TRBD2 (6 bases). The germline V gene has CDR1 SGHDT and CDR2 YYEEEE. This CDR3 is 16 amino acids long. Deletions cut 3 bases from V and 4 bases from J, with 14 bases between. The CDR3 loop reads CASSYGGGYGANVLTF. The DNA of the CDR3 is TGTGCCAGCAGCTACGGTGGGGGGTACGGGGCCAACGTCCTGACTTTC.

The rearrangement joins TRBV6-6 to TRBJ2-5; 8 bases are shared with TRBD1. The germline V gene has CDR1 MNHNY and CDR2 SVGAGI (reference sequence). CDR3 length equals 14 residues. The trim removed 6 bases at V and 5 bases at J, leaving 8 bases unmatched. CDR3 sequence reads: CASRTGEMIETQYF. CDR3 nucleotides: TGTGCCAGCAGGACAGGGGAGATGATTGAGACCCAGTACTTC.

The V gene is TRBV6-5, the J gene TRBJ1-4; 8 positions agree with TRBD1. CDR3 length: 14 residues. Per germline, CDR1 MNHEY and CDR2 SVGAGI. With V trimmed by 5 bases and J by 7 bases, 6 bases remained unmatched. The CDR3: CASSRQGRIEKLFF. The CDR3 coding sequence is TGTGCCAGCAGTAGACAGGGGAGGATTGAAAAACTGTTTTTT.

The chain joins TRBV6-5 to TRBJ2-5, with 7 bases matching TRBD2. This CDR3 spans 14 amino acids. V was clipped by 0 bases and J by 3 bases; unmatched bases: 1. The V gene's germline CDR1 is MNHEY and CDR2 SVGAGI. The CDR3 protein is CASSYSGGKETQYF. The CDR3 bases are TGTGCCAGCAGTTACTCCGGGGGGAAAGAGACCCAGTACTTC.

This chain uses TRBV5-4 with TRBJ2-5; possible D gene TRBD2, 5 bases. The V end lost 2 bases, the J end lost 9 bases, and 23 bases lay between the germline ends. The CDR3 is made up of 16 amino acids. CDR1 and CDR2 (germline): SGHNT, YYREEE (reference sequence). The CDR3 nucleotides read TGTGCCAGCAGCTTTTCTCGGGGTGGCCAAGTTGGGGCCCAGTACTTC. Its protein is CASSFSRGGQVGAQYF. The full variable domain, rest sourced from reference TRBV5-4 and TRBJ2-5, is ETGVTQSPTHLIKTRGQQVTLRCSSQSGHNTVSWYQQALGQGPQFIFQYYREEENGRGNFPPRFSGLQFPNYSSELNVNALELDDSALYLCASSFSRGGQVGAQYFGPGTRLLVL.